This is a list of T cell receptor beta chains from one sample in a study of cytomegalovirus exposure and HLA in healthy donors. Generated by immunoSEQ multiplex PCR, the TCRdb table keeps only in-frame clones and is missing some. Among about 110,000 clones, approximately 96% were seen once, and the ten largest hold 0.67%. The specimen was PBMCs. All receptors come from a woman aged 18-29 years in good health and CMV-seronegative. Each CDR3 is given with its conserved first and last residue. A D gene is named only where the DNA matches it firmly.

v_gene	d_gene	j_gene	CDR3aa
TRBV29-1	TRBD1	TRBJ2-7	CSVVSFGTANYEQYF
TRBV10-2	TRBD1	TRBJ2-7	CASAGTGHNEQYF
TRBV18	TRBD2	TRBJ2-1	CASSQTSGEGNEQFF
TRBV5-8	.	TRBJ2-4	CASSLVGGKYF
TRBV19	.	TRBJ1-2	CASSIIPREGRNGYTF
TRBV19	.	TRBJ1-4	CASTHGQGTTNEKLFF
TRBV4-1	TRBD1	TRBJ2-1	CASSGTETPSEQFF
TRBV6-1	.	TRBJ1-5	CASSEGRFENQPQHF
TRBV5-8	.	TRBJ1-5	CASSLTGLRNQPQHF
TRBV5-4	TRBD1	TRBJ2-1	CASSWRDRWNEQFF
TRBV28	.	TRBJ2-7	CASSLRVRLRVQYF
TRBV5-1	.	.	CASSLGAQGSHEQYF